This T cell receptor (beta chain) was sequenced in a study of OX40 agonist ivuxolimab in advanced cancers. Study findings and constraints: Averaged across samples, CD8+ T cells carried more expanded clones than CD4+ did.

The length of the CDR3 is 16 residues. V was cut by 4 bases and J by 0 bases, with 11 bases left in between. Per germline, CDR1 SGHTS and CDR2 YDEGEE. TCRdb's table, derived via immunoSEQ multiplex PCR, lists solely in-frame clones and lacks some. The table includes 55,000 to 70,000 clones, under 90% detected once. Turning to this clone: Its target is not known.

The specimen comprised CD4+ or CD8+ T cells sorted from blood, sampled in a trial of the OX40 agonist ivuxolimab. This chain connects TRBV5-8 to TRBJ2-6, with D tentatively TRBD2 (5 bases). The source is an adult with an advanced solid tumor such as melanoma, head and neck, liver or kidney cancer. The CDR3 reads CASSPRVHSGANVLTF. The CDR3 nucleotides read TGTGCCAGCAGCCCGAGGGTTCACTCTGGGGCCAACGTCCTGACTTTC.